These 32 T cell receptor beta chains came from one sample sequenced in a study of T cell responses to AZD1222 COVID-19 vaccine (dated by TCRdb to the early 2020s). The time point label, as the study defines it: about 28 days (+/-7) after the second vaccine dose. The library was obtained by the immunoSEQ multiplex PCR assay. Not all clones reach the TCRdb copy of this immuneACCESS table, which keeps in-frame sequences only. Checked studies attribute under half of the gap to unresolved V genes and leave the rest unexplained. The sample includes some 110,000 clones, with 70% to 90% observed a single time. The ten most abundant clones make up 17% of the sample. Specimen: peripheral blood, collected 28 days after the second AZD1222 dose. These TCRs come from an adult who received the AZD1222 COVID-19 vaccine.

The CDR3 sequence is CASSGLLGGLNSPLHF. The CDR3 DNA reads as TGTGCCAGCAGCGGTCTGTTAGGGGGATTAAATTCACCCCTCCACTTT. V usage is TRBV11-2 and J usage is TRBJ1-6; TRBD1 is a possible D gene (6 bases). The CDR3 loop spans 16 amino acids. V lost 5 bases to trimming and J lost 7 bases, with 18 bases between them. CDR1 and CDR2 (germline): SGHAT, FQNNGV. The full variable domain, in which reference TRBV11-2 and TRBJ1-6 provide the parts outside the CDR3, is EAGVAQSPRYKIIEKRQSVAFWCNPISGHATLYWYQQILGQGPKLLIQFQNNGVVDDSQLPKDRFSAERLKGVDSTLKIQPAKLEDSAVYLCASSGLLGGLNSPLHFGNGTRLTVT.

V usage is TRBV3-1 (or the pseudogene TRBV3-2) and J usage is TRBJ2-3; TRBD1 is a possible D gene (6 bases). The CDR3 is 15 amino acids. Germline CDR1 is LGHDT and CDR2 is YNNKEL (reference sequence). The V end was cut by 4 bases, the J end by 0 bases, with 11 bases between. CDR3 coding DNA: TGTGCCAGCAGCCCTGGGACAACTAGCACAGATACGCAGTATTTT. Translated, it gives CASSPGTTSTDTQYF.

This chain links TRBV21-1 with TRBJ2-7; TRBD1 is the table's D call and was not checked against the DNA. TRBV21-1 counts as a pseudogene. The CDR3 consists of 14 residues. The CDR3 nucleotides read TGTGCCAGCAGCAAAGGTGGGACAGGGTTCGAGCAGTACTTC. Translating it yields CASSKGGTGFEQYF.

This clone came up once. The chain employs TRBV28 and TRBJ2-7; D perhaps matches TRBD2 (6 bases). Per the germline V gene, CDR1 is MDHEN and CDR2 is SYDVKM. With 7 bases removed from V and 5 bases from J, the gap between germline ends came to 21 bases. CDR3 length equals 15 residues. CDR3 sequence: CASNSGGTAVHEQYF. The CDR3 DNA follows: TGTGCCAGCAACTCTGGAGGGACTGCAGTCCACGAGCAGTACTTC. The whole variable domain, filled in from reference TRBV28 and TRBJ2-7, reads DVKVTQSSRYLVKRTGEKVFLECVQDMDHENMFWYRQDPGLGLRLIYFSYDVKMKEKGDIPEGYSVSREKKERFSLILESASTNQTSMYLCASNSGGTAVHEQYFGPGTRLTVT.

In DNA, the CDR3 is TGCAGCGCCGAGGGTGTGGGGACCCAGTACTTC. Residues: CSAEGVGTQYF. The chain couples TRBV29-1 to TRBJ2-5; maybe TRBD2 (5 bases). The CDR3 extends over 11 amino acids. The V gene's germline CDR1 is SQVTM and CDR2 ANQGSEA. V was clipped by 7 bases and J by 7 bases, with 13 bases between them.

The chain recombines TRBV13 with TRBJ1-2; no clear D gene. The V end was cut by 8 bases, the J end by 4 bases, with 14 bases between. The CDR3 is made up of 13 amino acids. CDR1 and CDR2 (germline): PRHDT, FYEKMQ (reference sequence). The CDR3 loop reads CASRRWEGYGYTF. For the CDR3, the DNA is TGTGCCAGCCGTAGGTGGGAGGGCTATGGCTACACCTTC.

V usage is TRBV6-5 and J usage is TRBJ2-7; the D is unclear. V was shortened by 6 bases and J by 1 base, with 10 bases between the two germline ends. The CDR3 loop spans 13 amino acids. Germline lookup yields CDR1 MNHEY and CDR2 SVGAGI. CDR3: CASSFSGSYEQYF. DNA for the CDR3: TGTGCCAGCAGCTTTTCAGGTTCCTACGAGCAGTACTTC.

This clone was observed once. The chain joins TRBV11-1 to TRBJ2-3; D is possibly TRBD1 or TRBD2 (6 bases each). There are 14 residues in the CDR3. Germline V gene lookup returns CDR1 SGHAT and CDR2 FQDESV (reference sequence). The germline V and J ends were trimmed by 3 bases and 5 bases, with 12 bases remaining between them. CDR3 in DNA: TGTGCCAGCAGCTTGAACGGGGGCGGAGATACGCAGTATTTT. Protein: CASSLNGGGDTQYF.

A single count supports this clone. The rearrangement uses TRBV27 and TRBJ2-7; TRBD2 matches 10 bases. Germline V gene sequence: CDR1 MNHEY, CDR2 SMNVEV (reference sequence). Unmatched junction bases numbered 2, after V lost 6 bases and J lost 3 bases. This CDR3 has 13 residues. In DNA form, the CDR3 reads TGTGCCAGCAGACGGACTAGCGGCTACGAGCAGTACTTC. Amino acids: CASRRTSGYEQYF.

The chain employs TRBV9 and TRBJ2-7, with D uncertain. The CDR3 has 13 amino acids. Per the germline V gene, CDR1 is SGDLS and CDR2 is YYNGEE. Deletions cut 4 bases from V and 2 bases from J, with 10 bases between. The CDR3 nucleotides read TGTGCCAGCAGCCCCAGTAGTGCCTACGAGCAGTACTTC. It translates to CASSPSSAYEQYF.

The chain joins TRBV7-9 to TRBJ2-4; TRBD1 aligns across 9 bases. The CDR3 totals 15 residues. J gave up 8 bases and V 5 bases, and 10 bases lay outside the gene matches. CDR1 SEHNR and CDR2 FQNEAQ come from the germline V gene (reference sequence). The CDR3 bases are TGTGCCAGCAGCCCCCCGGGACAGGGAATCTACATTCAGTACTTC. It translates to CASSPPGQGIYIQYF.

The rearrangement uses TRBV28 and TRBJ2-7; D is perhaps TRBD2 (5 bases). This CDR3 is built from 14 residues. V lost 5 bases and J 2 bases, leaving 13 bases between the germline ends. CDR1 is MDHEN, CDR2 SYDVKM, per germline. In nucleotides, the CDR3 is TGTGCCAGCAGTCCCCCGGAACTAGCCTACGAGCAGTACTTC. Amino acids: CASSPPELAYEQYF.

The chain combines TRBV19 with TRBJ1-5, with a tentative D call TRBD1 (5 bases). There are 16 residues in the CDR3. Trimming pared 3 bases from V and 4 bases from J, leaving 16 bases between. CDR1 is LNHDA, CDR2 SQIVND, per germline (reference sequence). The CDR3 region has the DNA TGTGCCAGTAGTATGTTACGGGCAGGGAGGAATCAGCCCCAGCATTTT. Its protein product is CASSMLRAGRNQPQHF.

This chain uses TRBV27 with TRBJ1-2; TRBD1 might be the D (6 bases). Trimming shortened V by 7 bases and J by 0 bases, and 21 bases separated the two germline ends. The CDR3 totals 17 residues. Per the germline V gene, CDR1 is MNHEY and CDR2 is SMNVEV (reference sequence). The CDR3 DNA reads TGTGCCAGCATGACTTTGGCGAACAGGGTAGCTAACTATGGCTACACCTTC. Amino acid sequence: CASMTLANRVANYGYTF.

The chain carries TRBV14 and TRBJ1-2; 9 bases are a match to TRBD1. This CDR3 is built from 13 residues. V lost 4 bases, J lost 8 bases, and 5 bases stayed unmatched. CDR1 and CDR2 (germline): SGHDN, FVKESK. In DNA, the CDR3 is TGTGCCAGCAGCCTCCGACAGGGGGGCGGCTACACCTTC. This codes for CASSLRQGGGYTF.

The J gene is TRBJ2-7, the V gene TRBV6-4; TRBD1 agrees at 7 bases. Germline V CDR1 and CDR2: MRHNA, SNTAGT. The CDR3 sequence is 15 residues long. J was trimmed by 4 bases and V by 3 bases; bases with no gene match: 9. CDR3 DNA sequence: TGTGCCAGCAGTGAGAAGGTAGGGGGCGGATACGAGCAGTACTTC. Amino acid sequence: CASSEKVGGGYEQYF.

This clone was seen just once. This rearrangement joins TRBV11-2 to TRBJ1-4; D uncertain. The germline V gene encodes CDR1 SGHAT and CDR2 FQNNGV. The length of the CDR3 is 14 residues. Trimming cost V 1 base and J 8 bases, with 11 bases left between them. CDR3 nucleotide sequence: TGTGCCAGCAGCTTAGGTCGGGGTTCGGAAAAACTGTTTTTT. As protein: CASSLGRGSEKLFF.

The chain couples TRBV6-2 or TRBV6-3 to TRBJ1-2; D gene ambiguous. CDR1 and CDR2 from the germline V gene are MNHEY and SVGEGT. The CDR3 is made up of 14 amino acids. V dropped 4 bases and J dropped 6 bases, with 15 bases sitting between them. Written as DNA, the CDR3 is TGTGCCAGCAGTTTCTATTTGGGGATGGATGGCTACACCTTC. It specifies CASSFYLGMDGYTF.

This rearrangement joins TRBV18 to TRBJ2-7; TRBD2 matches at 8 bases. Germline CDR1 KGHSH, CDR2 LQKENI. This CDR3 comprises 14 residues. The trim removed 5 bases at V and 3 bases at J, leaving 6 bases unmatched. CDR3 bases: TGTGCCAGCTCATTACCGGGACTAGACTACGAGCAGTACTTC. This translates into CASSLPGLDYEQYF.

The chain recombines TRBV5-4 with TRBJ2-2; a possible D gene is TRBD2 (6 bases). Germline lookup yields CDR1 SGHNT and CDR2 YYREEE (reference sequence). The CDR3 has 18 residues. Trimming took 4 bases from V and 4 from J, leaving 23 bases between them. The CDR3 region is CASSRIAGSWVGTGELFF. The CDR3 DNA sequence: TGTGCCAGCAGCCGGATCGCGGGATCCTGGGTTGGCACCGGGGAGCTGTTTTTT. Variable domain in full (rest from reference TRBV5-4 and TRBJ2-2): ETGVTQSPTHLIKTRGQQVTLRCSSQSGHNTVSWYQQALGQGPQFIFQYYREEENGRGNFPPRFSGLQFPNYSSELNVNALELDDSALYLCASSRIAGSWVGTGELFFGEGSRLTVL.

The chain combines TRBV3-1 (or the pseudogene TRBV3-2) with TRBJ1-5; 9 bases are shared with TRBD1. V gave up 3 bases and J gave up 7 bases; unmatched junction bases: 7. CDR3 length: 15 amino acids. Looked up from germline, CDR1 is LGHDT and CDR2 is YNNKEL (reference sequence). The CDR3 protein is CASSQGQGVGQPQHF. For the CDR3, the DNA is TGTGCCAGCAGCCAGGGACAGGGAGTGGGGCAGCCCCAGCATTTT.

The CDR3 nucleotides are TGTGCCAGCAGTGACGGGACAGGGTGGTACGAGCAGTACTTC. Protein sequence: CASSDGTGWYEQYF. The V call is TRBV2, the J call TRBJ2-7; the match to TRBD1 covers 9 bases. Per germline, CDR1 SNHLY and CDR2 FYNNEI. This CDR3 has 14 amino acids. The trim removed 3 bases at V and 4 bases at J, leaving 4 bases unmatched.

This chain joins TRBV3-1 (or the pseudogene TRBV3-2) and TRBJ1-5, with 10 bases lining up with TRBD1. V lost 4 bases to trimming and J lost 2 bases; unmatched junction nucleotides: 2. The CDR3 extends over 15 amino acids. Germline lookup yields CDR1 LGHDT and CDR2 YNNKEL (reference sequence). DNA of the CDR3: TGTGCCAGCAGCCGTGGGACAGGGGGCAATCAGCCCCAGCATTTT. This encodes CASSRGTGGNQPQHF.

CDR3 in DNA: TGTGCCAGCAGCCAAGGGGGGGGTATTACCTACGAGCAGTACTTC. It codes for CASSQGGGITYEQYF. The gene calls are TRBV3-1 (or the pseudogene TRBV3-2) and TRBJ2-7; 7 nucleotides align to TRBD2. The CDR3 length is 15 residues. Germline assignment: CDR1 LGHDT and CDR2 YNNKEL (reference sequence). Trimming removed 1 base from V and 2 bases from J; junction bases left unmatched: 5.

V gene TRBV12-3 or TRBV12-4 combines with J gene TRBJ1-1; D is ambiguous. The CDR3 has 13 amino acids. V lost 2 bases and J 1 base, leaving 5 bases between the germline ends. The CDR3 sequence is CASSLMENTEAFF. The CDR3 DNA sequence: TGTGCCAGCAGTTTAATGGAGAACACTGAAGCTTTCTTT.

The rearrangement uses TRBV6-5 and TRBJ1-6; no clear D. The germline CDR1 and CDR2 sequences are MNHEY and SVGAGI. Trimming shortened V by 7 bases and J by 7 bases, and 8 bases separated the two germline ends. This CDR3 spans 12 amino acids. As DNA, the CDR3 is TGTGCCAGCAAAGCGGGGAATTCACCCCTCCACTTT. Its protein is CASKAGNSPLHF.

The CDR3 sequence: CASSQRAGHSGNTIYF. CDR3 DNA sequence: TGCGCCAGCAGCCAACGGGCAGGACACTCTGGAAACACCATATATTTT. The chain joins TRBV4-1 to TRBJ1-3; a possible D gene is TRBD1 (5 bases). This CDR3 is 16 amino acids long. CDR1 is MGHRA, CDR2 YSYEKL, per germline. V was shortened by 2 bases and J by 0 bases, with 11 bases between the two germline ends.

This clone was detected once. The chain employs TRBV5-4 and TRBJ1-4; 8 positions agree with TRBD1. The CDR3 loop spans 16 amino acids. Germline CDR1 and CDR2: SGHNT and YYREEE (reference sequence). The trim removed 3 bases at V and 1 base at J, leaving 5 bases unmatched. The CDR3 DNA follows: TGTGCCAGCAGCTCTGCAGGGGGCGGAACTAATGAAAAACTGTTTTTT. Translated, it gives CASSSAGGGTNEKLFF.

The chain combines TRBV3-1 (or the pseudogene TRBV3-2) with TRBJ1-1; 7 nucleotides align to TRBD1. CDR3 length: 14 residues. After removal of 6 bases from V and 1 base from J, the junction contained 5 bases not matched to a gene. The V gene's germline CDR1 is LGHDT and CDR2 YNNKEL (reference sequence). This CDR3 is CASRPRDRNTEAFF. CDR3 DNA sequence: TGTGCCAGCAGGCCCCGGGACAGGAACACTGAAGCTTTCTTT.

V is TRBV11-2 and J is TRBJ2-1; no definite D call. The CDR3 consists of 12 residues. The V gene's germline CDR1 is SGHAT and CDR2 FQNNGV. Trimming left V 5 bases short and J 0 bases short, with 2 bases between. In nucleotides, the CDR3 is TGTGCCAGCAGCACCTCCTACAATGAGCAGTTCTTC. Amino acid sequence: CASSTSYNEQFF.

The chain couples TRBV30 to TRBJ2-1, with D possibly TRBD1 on 6 matching bases. Trimming took 3 bases from V and 7 from J, leaving 16 bases between them. Germline V lookup: CDR1 GTSNPN, CDR2 SVGIG (reference sequence). This CDR3 has 14 residues. CDR3 sequence (DNA): TGTGCCTGGAGCGCCCCCCTTGACAGGAATGAGCAGTTCTTC. Residues: CAWSAPLDRNEQFF. The variable domain in full, completed from reference TRBV30 and TRBJ2-1, reads SQTIHQWPATLVQPVGSPLSLECTVEGTSNPNLYWYRQAAGRGLQLLFYSVGIGQISSEVPQNLSASRPQDRQFILSSKKLLLSDSGFYLCAWSAPLDRNEQFFGPGTRLTVL.

The rearrangement uses TRBV2 and TRBJ1-6, with TRBD1 identical over 8 bases. The CDR3 spans 15 residues. Germline CDR1 and CDR2: SNHLY and FYNNEI. Trimming at V came to 6 bases and at J to 8 bases, leaving 9 bases not matched to a gene. The CDR3 region is CASRGQVGGHSPLHF. CDR3 sequence (DNA): TGTGCCAGCAGGGGACAGGTGGGGGGTCATTCACCCCTCCACTTT.